The source of this T cell receptor beta chain is a study of blood T cell repertoires in COVID-19. On the study more broadly: Samples of COVID-19 (acute and convalescent) were obtained from the United States, Italy and Spain.

Produced via immunoSEQ multiplex PCR; TCRdb's table is partial and in-frame only. The data contain around 500,000 clones, 75% to 90% of them singletons. V lost 5 bases to trimming and J lost 4 bases, with 15 bases between them. The CDR3 runs 15 residues. Germline V gives CDR1 MNHGY, CDR2 SVAAGI. V gene TRBV6-9 combines with J gene TRBJ1-5, with a possible D match to TRBD1 (6 bases). Sequenced: peripheral blood. The clonotype comes from a human donor in a cohort sampled during active COVID-19. Written as DNA, the CDR3 is TGTGCCAGCAGTGGATCCGGACAGAGGAATCAGCCCCAGCATTTT. Protein sequence: CASSGSGQRNQPQHF.